Shown below are 7 T cell receptor beta chains from a single sample sequenced in a study of OX40 agonist ivuxolimab in advanced cancers. Clones were read by immunoSEQ multiplex PCR, and TCRdb kept only the in-frame ones, dropping some. The table lists under 70,000 clones, 75% to 90% of them singletons. Sample: CD4+ or CD8+ T cells sorted from blood, taken in a trial of the OX40 agonist ivuxolimab. The receptor set was obtained from an adult with an advanced solid tumor such as melanoma, head and neck, liver or kidney cancer.

V and J are TRBV19 and TRBJ1-5; D unresolved. CDR1 and CDR2 (germline): LNHDA, SQIVND (reference sequence). The length of the CDR3 is 15 residues. V dropped 2 bases and J dropped 0 bases, with 8 bases sitting between them. This CDR3 is CASSIWDYSNQPQHF. DNA of the CDR3: TGTGCCAGTAGTATATGGGATTATAGCAATCAGCCCCAGCATTTT.

This chain uses TRBV28 with TRBJ1-2; D remains ambiguous. This CDR3 region has 15 residues. The V gene lost 3 bases and the J gene lost 2 bases, with 13 bases spanning the gap. Germline V gene sequence: CDR1 MDHEN, CDR2 SYDVKM. The CDR3 here is CASSFTRQANYGYTF. In nucleotides, the CDR3 is TGTGCCAGCAGTTTTACGCGCCAGGCCAACTATGGCTACACCTTC.

This clone was seen more than once but under ten times. The chain recombines TRBV11-2 with TRBJ2-3, with 7 bases matching TRBD1. The CDR3 loop spans 15 amino acids. Germline-derived CDR1 and CDR2 are SGHAT and FQNNGV. The J segment lost 2 bases and the V segment lost 5 bases, leaving 7 bases of the junction unmatched. The CDR3 nucleotides read TGTGCCAGCAGCCCGACGACAGGGATCACAGATACGCAGTATTTT. Residues: CASSPTTGITDTQYF.

The chain joins TRBV4-1 to TRBJ2-1, with D perhaps given as TRBD1 or TRBD2 (6 bases each). The germline gives CDR1 MGHRA, CDR2 YSYEKL. Trimming pared 4 bases from V and 6 bases from J, leaving 10 bases between. CDR3 size: 13 residues. The CDR3 DNA sequence: TGCGCCAGCAGCCCCAGGGGACTCAATGAGCAGTTCTTC. Amino acids: CASSPRGLNEQFF.

The V gene is TRBV4-1, the J gene TRBJ1-1, with D uncertain. The CDR3 loop spans 12 amino acids. Per germline, CDR1 MGHRA and CDR2 YSYEKL. The V end was cut by 0 bases, the J end by 11 bases, with 10 bases between. CDR3 loop: CASSQDVGPAFF. The CDR3 region has the DNA TGCGCCAGCAGCCAAGATGTCGGGCCGGCTTTCTTT.

This sequence joins TRBV2 and TRBJ1-3; perhaps TRBD1 as D (6 bases). CDR3 length: 15 amino acids. Trimming took 6 bases from V and 1 from J, leaving 13 bases between them. Germline lookup yields CDR1 SNHLY and CDR2 FYNNEI. CDR3 region: CASSATGSSGNTIYF. DNA for the CDR3: TGTGCCAGCAGCGCAACAGGGTCATCTGGAAACACCATATATTTT.

J is TRBJ1-2 and V is TRBV4-2; D uncertain. V shed 5 bases and J shed 6 bases, with 16 bases lying between them. The CDR3 length is 14 residues. The germline CDR1 and CDR2 sequences are LGHNA and YNFKEQ. The CDR3 DNA reads TGTGCCAGCAGCTCTCTTACTGCTGAGGATGGCTACACCTTC. Encoded protein: CASSSLTAEDGYTF.